Each of the 13 T cell receptor beta chains below was sequenced from the same sample in a study of CD8 T cells in ankylosing spondylitis. Findings and caveats of the study: A TCR beta motif of about eight highly homologous variants appeared characteristic of ankylosing spondylitis blood.

No antigen is known for these receptors. TCRdb analysed the 5' RACE reads with MiXCR anew, one entry per CDR3 protein. The sample holds fewer than 550,000 distinct CDR3 sequences, roughly 5.3% seen once. Sequencing was performed on blood, either unsorted or a sorted T cell fraction (not recorded which). These TCRs come from a male donor with ankylosing spondylitis.

V is TRBV7-3 and J is TRBJ1-1, with TRBD1 as a possible D gene (5 bases). In germline, CDR1 is SGHTA, CDR2 FQGTGA. The CDR3 spans 16 residues. V was trimmed by 1 base and J by 4 bases, leaving 16 bases between them. CDR3 loop: CASSLRAPERGTEAFF. CDR3 nucleotides: TGTGCCAGCAGCTTAAGAGCGCCAGAAAGGGGCACTGAAGCTTTCTTT.

The chain employs TRBV7-2 and TRBJ2-5; 12 bases map to TRBD2. Losses at the gene ends were 3 bases for V and 4 bases for J; bases not matched to a gene: 3. CDR3 length: 15 residues. Germline V gene data show CDR1 as SGHTA and CDR2 as FQGNSA. The CDR3 DNA is TGTGCCAGCAGCTTCCGACTAGCGGGGGCAGAGACCCAGTACTTC. As protein: CASSFRLAGAETQYF.

The table lists this clonotype with many counts. The V and J genes are TRBV6-5 and TRBJ1-2; 7 bases are a match to TRBD1. This CDR3 is 14 amino acids long. V lost 2 bases and J lost 4; bases outside the gene matches: 4. Germline values: CDR1 MNHEY, CDR2 SVGAGI. The CDR3 is CASSYTGVGYGYTF. The CDR3 DNA reads as TGTGCCAGCAGTTACACAGGGGTGGGCTATGGCTACACCTTC.

This clonotype was picked up many times. V and J are TRBV4-1 and TRBJ1-4; D is unclear. Germline V CDR1 and CDR2: MGHRA, YSYEKL. The CDR3 has 12 residues. V lost 1 base and J lost 8, with 5 bases in between. This chain's CDR3 is CASSQAREKLFF. DNA for the CDR3: TGCGCCAGCAGCCAAGCCCGGGAAAAACTGTTTTTT.

This clonotype was picked up many times. The chain combines TRBV6-1 with TRBJ1-6, with 7 bases aligning to TRBD1. The trim removed 6 bases at V and 12 bases at J, leaving 14 bases unmatched. CDR3 length equals 15 residues. From germline, CDR1 is MNHNS and CDR2 SASEGT. CDR3 nucleotide sequence: TGTGCCAGCAGCCCTTTGGGACAGCTACGGGGACCCCTCCACTTT. Protein sequence: CASSPLGQLRGPLHF.

This clonotype showed up many times. The rearrangement uses TRBV28 and TRBJ2-5; weak D call: TRBD2 (6 bases). V was clipped by 3 bases and J by 4 bases, with 12 bases between them. Germline lookup yields CDR1 MDHEN and CDR2 SYDVKM. This CDR3 spans 14 amino acids. The CDR3 nucleotides are TGTGCCAGCAGTTTGCCGCCCGGGGGAGAGACCCAGTACTTC. It specifies CASSLPPGGETQYF.

This clonotype was counted at least ten times. CDR3 residues: CASSPGRGSGSTDTQYF. The CDR3 coding sequence is TGTGCCAGCAGCCCAGGGAGAGGGAGCGGCAGCACAGATACGCAGTATTTT. The chain employs TRBV12-3 or TRBV12-4 and TRBJ2-3, with D perhaps being TRBD1 or TRBD2 (5 bases each). This CDR3 region has 17 residues. Trimming removed 6 bases from V and 0 bases from J, with 19 bases in between.

This clonotype was seen repeatedly, ten times or more. The chain joins TRBV27 to TRBJ2-2; the D is unclear. V was cut by 6 bases and J by 7 bases, with 18 bases left in between. Germline lookup yields CDR1 MNHEY and CDR2 SMNVEV (reference sequence). The CDR3 consists of 15 residues. CDR3 sequence (DNA): TGTGCCAGCAGAGTCTTCCAAGGGTTAGTCGGGGAGCTGTTTTTT. Translation: CASRVFQGLVGELFF.

The J gene is TRBJ2-2, the V gene TRBV5-6; 7 bases map to TRBD1. Germline values: CDR1 SGHDT, CDR2 YYEEEE. The length of the CDR3 is 16 residues. V lost 1 base, J lost 4 bases, and 7 bases stayed unmatched. CDR3 region: CASSLSPQGVTGELFF. As DNA, the CDR3 is TGTGCCAGCAGCTTGTCCCCCCAGGGGGTCACCGGGGAGCTGTTTTTT.

There are many counts of this clonotype. The chain carries TRBV29-1 and TRBJ1-1; 9 bases are a match to TRBD1. Trimming took 5 bases from V and 3 from J; bases not matched to a gene: 7. There are 14 residues in the CDR3. Germline assignment: CDR1 SQVTM and CDR2 ANQGSEA. The CDR3 region is CSVQRDREDTEAFF. CDR3 coding DNA: TGCAGCGTTCAACGGGACAGGGAGGACACTGAAGCTTTCTTT.

This clonotype occurred many times. This chain links TRBV7-9 with TRBJ2-7; 9 bases match TRBD2. J was trimmed by 4 bases and V by 1 base; bases with no gene match: 11. The CDR3 runs 17 residues. The V gene's germline CDR1 is SEHNR and CDR2 FQNEAQ (reference sequence). The CDR3 DNA is TGTGCCAGCAGCTTAGATTTTGGTGCGGGAGGGCAGTACGAGCAGTACTTC. It specifies CASSLDFGAGGQYEQYF.

This clonotype came up many times. The chain links TRBV20-1 to TRBJ2-2, with D unclear. Per germline, CDR1 DFQATT and CDR2 SNEGSKA (reference sequence). This CDR3 comprises 13 residues. Trimming cost V 1 base and J 6 bases, with 9 bases left between them. CDR3 coding DNA: TGCAGTGCTAGAGCCCTCTCGCCCGGGGAGCTGTTTTTT. This encodes CSARALSPGELFF.

The rearrangement joins TRBV20-1 to TRBJ2-5, with 8 bases identical to TRBD1. The CDR3 has 14 amino acids. The germline gives CDR1 DFQATT, CDR2 SNEGSKA (reference sequence). J gave up 4 bases and V 0 bases, and 4 bases lay outside the gene matches. CDR3 residues: CSARDRTGLETQYF. In nucleotides, the CDR3 is TGCAGTGCTAGAGATAGGACAGGGTTAGAGACCCAGTACTTC.